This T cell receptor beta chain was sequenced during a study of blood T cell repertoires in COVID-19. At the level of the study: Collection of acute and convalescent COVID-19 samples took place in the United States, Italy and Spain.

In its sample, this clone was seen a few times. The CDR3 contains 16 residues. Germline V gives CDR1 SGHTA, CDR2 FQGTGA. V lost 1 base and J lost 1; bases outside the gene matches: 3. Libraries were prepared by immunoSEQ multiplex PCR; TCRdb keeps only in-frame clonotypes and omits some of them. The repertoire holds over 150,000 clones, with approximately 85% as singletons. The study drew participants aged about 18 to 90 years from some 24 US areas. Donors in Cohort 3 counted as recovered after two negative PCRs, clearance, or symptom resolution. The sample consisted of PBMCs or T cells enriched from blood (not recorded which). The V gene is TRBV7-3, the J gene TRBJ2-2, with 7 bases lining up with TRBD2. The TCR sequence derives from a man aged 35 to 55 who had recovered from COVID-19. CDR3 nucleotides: TGTGCCAGCAGCTTAAGTCCGGGGGGGAACACCGGGGAGCTGTTTTTT. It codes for CASSLSPGGNTGELFF. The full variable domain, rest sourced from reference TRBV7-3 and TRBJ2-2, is GAGVSQTPSNKVTEKGKYVELRCDPISGHTALYWYRQSLGQGPEFLIYFQGTGAADDSGLPNDRFFAVRPEGSVSTLKIQRTERGDSAVYLCASSLSPGGNTGELFFGEGSRLTVL.